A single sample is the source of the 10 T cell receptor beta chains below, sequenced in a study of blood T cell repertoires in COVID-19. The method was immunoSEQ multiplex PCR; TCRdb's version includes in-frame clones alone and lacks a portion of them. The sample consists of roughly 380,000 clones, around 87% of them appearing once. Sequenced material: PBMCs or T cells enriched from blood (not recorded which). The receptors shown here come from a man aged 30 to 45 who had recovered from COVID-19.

CDR3 amino acids: CASSLMGGIYGYTF. The DNA of the CDR3 is TGTGCCAGCAGTTTAATGGGGGGGATCTATGGCTACACCTTC. The J gene is TRBJ1-2, the V gene TRBV28; TRBD1 might be the D (5 bases). Germline V CDR1 and CDR2: MDHEN, SYDVKM. The CDR3 sequence is 14 residues long. The ends were cut back, 2 bases at V and 4 bases at J, with 11 bases in the middle.

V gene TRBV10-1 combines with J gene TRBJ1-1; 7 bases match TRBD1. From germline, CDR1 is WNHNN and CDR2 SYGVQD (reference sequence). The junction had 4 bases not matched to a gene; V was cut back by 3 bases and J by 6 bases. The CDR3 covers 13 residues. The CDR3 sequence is CASSDEGAAEAFF. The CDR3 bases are TGCGCCAGCAGTGACGAGGGGGCGGCTGAAGCTTTCTTT.

The chain's CDR3 is CASKGTGTGEQFF. The CDR3 bases are TGTGCCAGCAAAGGGACAGGGACGGGTGAGCAGTTCTTC. The V and J genes are TRBV2 and TRBJ2-1, with 9 bases identical to TRBD1. The CDR3 spans 13 residues. Trimming cost V 7 bases and J 9 bases; bases outside gene matches: 7. In germline, CDR1 is SNHLY, CDR2 FYNNEI. The full variable domain, in which reference TRBV2 and TRBJ2-1 provide the parts outside the CDR3, is EPEVTQTPSHQVTQMGQEVILRCVPISNHLYFYWYRQILGQKVEFLVSFYNNEISEKSEIFDDQFSVERPDGSNFTLKIRSTKLEDSAMYFCASKGTGTGEQFFGPGTRLTVL.

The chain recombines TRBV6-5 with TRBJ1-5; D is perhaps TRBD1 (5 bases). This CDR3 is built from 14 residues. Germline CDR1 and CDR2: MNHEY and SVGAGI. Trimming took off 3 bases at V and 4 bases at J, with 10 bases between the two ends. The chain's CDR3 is CASSYLGGNQPQHF. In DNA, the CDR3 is TGTGCCAGCAGTTATTTGGGGGGAAATCAGCCCCAGCATTTT.

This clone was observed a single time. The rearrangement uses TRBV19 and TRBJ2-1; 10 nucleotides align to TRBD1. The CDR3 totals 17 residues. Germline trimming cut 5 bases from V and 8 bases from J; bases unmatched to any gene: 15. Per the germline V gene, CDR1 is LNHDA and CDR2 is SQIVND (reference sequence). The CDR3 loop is CASSVGQGFPLLDEQFF. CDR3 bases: TGTGCCAGTAGTGTGGGACAGGGGTTCCCTTTGTTGGATGAGCAGTTCTTC.

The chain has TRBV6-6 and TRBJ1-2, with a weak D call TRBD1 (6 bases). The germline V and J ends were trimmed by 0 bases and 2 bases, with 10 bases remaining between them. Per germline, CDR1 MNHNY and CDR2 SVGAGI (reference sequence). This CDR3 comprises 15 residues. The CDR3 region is CASSYSVTGNYGYTF. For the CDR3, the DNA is TGTGCCAGCAGTTACTCAGTCACAGGGAACTATGGCTACACCTTC.

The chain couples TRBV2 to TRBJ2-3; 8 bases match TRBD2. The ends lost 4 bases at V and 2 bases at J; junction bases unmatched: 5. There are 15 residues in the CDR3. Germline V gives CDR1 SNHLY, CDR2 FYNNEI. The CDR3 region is CASSGASGLTDTQYF. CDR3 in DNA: TGTGCCAGCAGTGGGGCTAGCGGGCTCACAGATACGCAGTATTTT.

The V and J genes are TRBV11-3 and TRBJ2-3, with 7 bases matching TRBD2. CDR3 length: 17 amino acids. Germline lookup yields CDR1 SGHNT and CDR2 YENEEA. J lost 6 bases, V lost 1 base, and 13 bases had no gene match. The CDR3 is CASSLGLSSGGADTQYF. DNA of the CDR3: TGTGCCAGCAGCTTAGGTTTGTCTAGCGGCGGGGCCGATACGCAGTATTTT.

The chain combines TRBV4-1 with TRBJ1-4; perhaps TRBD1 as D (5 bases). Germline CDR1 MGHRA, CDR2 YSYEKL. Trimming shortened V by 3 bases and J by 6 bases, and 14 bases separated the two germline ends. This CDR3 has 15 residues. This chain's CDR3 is CASSHPSRDYEKLFF. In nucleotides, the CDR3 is TGCGCCAGCAGCCACCCGAGCAGGGATTATGAAAAACTGTTTTTT.

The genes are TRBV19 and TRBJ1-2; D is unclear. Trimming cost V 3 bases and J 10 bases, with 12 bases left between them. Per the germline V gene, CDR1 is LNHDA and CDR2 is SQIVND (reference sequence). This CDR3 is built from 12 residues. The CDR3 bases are TGTGCCAGTAGTATGCCCTCCAGACACTACACCTTC. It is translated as CASSMPSRHYTF. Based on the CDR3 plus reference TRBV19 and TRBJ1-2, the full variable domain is DGGITQSPKYLFRKEGQNVTLSCEQNLNHDAMYWYRQDPGQGLRLIYYSQIVNDFQKGDIAEGYSVSREKKESFPLTVTSAQKNPTAFYLCASSMPSRHYTFGSGTRLTVV.